This T cell receptor (beta chain) emerged from a study of T cell responses to AZD1222 COVID-19 vaccine. CDR1 and CDR2 from the germline V gene are SGHDT and YYEEEE. CDR3 length equals 18 residues. The V segment lost 3 bases and the J segment 0 bases; nucleotides outside the gene matches: 12. In the case of this clone: What it binds is not known.

Libraries were prepared by immunoSEQ multiplex PCR; TCRdb keeps only in-frame clonotypes and omits some of them. Of 180,000 or so clones in the sample, 85% to 95% were seen once. Findings of the study overall: Repertoires were obtained only post-peak T cell response. CD4 TCRs linked to vaccination spanned spike, dominating at 160-218 and 743-854. Nearly half of the spike-specific TCRs reportedly recognize variant regions that carry no mutations. There were mostly white British donors and more females than males, and clonal diversity was possibly underestimated.

This TCR derives from an adult in good health. V gene TRBV5-6 combines with J gene TRBJ1-5; 7 positions match TRBD1. The sequencing here drew on peripheral blood, taken on day 0 of AZD1222 vaccination. The CDR3 loop reads CASSYNPDRFYSNQPQHF. The CDR3 region has the DNA TGTGCCAGCAGCTACAATCCGGACAGGTTCTATAGCAATCAGCCCCAGCATTTT. Using reference TRBV5-6 and TRBJ1-5 for the parts outside the CDR3, the full variable domain is DAGVTQSPTHLIKTRGQQVTLRCSPKSGHDTVSWYQQALGQGPQFIFQYYEEEERQRGNFPDRFSGHQFPNYSSELNVNALLLGDSALYLCASSYNPDRFYSNQPQHFGDGTRLSIL.